Following are 29 T cell receptor beta chains from one sample sequenced in a study of blood T cell repertoires in COVID-19. TCRdb's copy holds only in-frame clones and misses some; the assay was immunoSEQ multiplex PCR. The sample has about 250,000 clones, 65% to 90% seen once. Sequencing was done on a sample of PBMCs or T cells enriched from blood (not recorded which). All receptors derive from a man between 18 and 29 years old who had recovered from COVID-19.

The chain combines TRBV27 with TRBJ2-1, with D tentatively TRBD2 (5 bases). The V end lost 6 bases, the J end lost 0 bases, and 15 bases lay between the germline ends. The CDR3 is 16 amino acids. The germline CDR1 and CDR2 sequences are MNHEY and SMNVEV (reference sequence). The CDR3 bases are TGTGCCAGCAGACATGAAAGCGGATCCTCCTACAATGAGCAGTTCTTC. This gives the protein CASRHESGSSYNEQFF.

V and J are TRBV6-5 and TRBJ2-5, with 9 bases matching TRBD1. Germline values: CDR1 MNHEY, CDR2 SVGAGI. The V segment lost 6 bases and the J segment 5 bases; nucleotides outside the gene matches: 4. The CDR3 has 13 amino acids. The CDR3 sequence is CASSYRGPETQYF. Here the CDR3 DNA reads TGTGCCAGCAGCTACAGGGGGCCGGAGACCCAGTACTTC.

The chain recombines TRBV18 with TRBJ2-1; 10 nucleotides agree with TRBD2. This CDR3 comprises 18 residues. From germline, CDR1 is KGHSH and CDR2 LQKENI. With V trimmed by 6 bases and J by 5 bases, 16 bases remained unmatched. The CDR3 reads CASSQLAGRLGGHNEQFF. The DNA of the CDR3 is TGTGCCAGCTCTCAACTAGCGGGGCGTCTAGGGGGTCACAATGAGCAGTTCTTC.

The rearrangement joins TRBV3-1 (or the pseudogene TRBV3-2) to TRBJ1-4, with 7 bases that match TRBD1. CDR1 LGHDT and CDR2 YNNKEL come from the germline V gene (reference sequence). The CDR3 runs to 16 residues. The V segment lost 0 bases and the J segment 3 bases; nucleotides outside the gene matches: 4. In DNA, the CDR3 is TGTGCCAGCAGCCAAGAGGGACAGTTTCCTAATGAAAAACTGTTTTTT. Protein: CASSQEGQFPNEKLFF.

The V and J genes are TRBV6-5 and TRBJ2-7; a weak D match, TRBD1 (5 bases). This CDR3 has 14 residues. CDR1 is MNHEY and CDR2 is SVGAGI in the germline V gene. V was shortened by 6 bases and J by 3 bases, with 15 bases between the two germline ends. CDR3 nucleotide sequence: TGTGCCAGCAGGTTACAGGACAACTACTACGAGCAGTACTTC. Translated, it gives CASRLQDNYYEQYF.

The V gene is TRBV11-3, the J gene TRBJ2-1, with unresolved D. Per germline, CDR1 SGHNT and CDR2 YENEEA. CDR3 size: 11 residues. V was pared by 6 bases and J by 8 bases, with 8 bases between. This chain's CDR3 is CASSLDYEQFF. Here the CDR3 DNA reads TGTGCCAGCAGTCTAGACTATGAGCAGTTCTTC.

The rearrangement links TRBV5-1 to TRBJ1-1; 10 nucleotides line up with TRBD1. The CDR3 is 16 residues long. The V gene end was trimmed by 4 bases and the J gene end by 3 bases; junction bases not matched to a gene: 9. Germline CDR1 reads SGHRS; CDR2 reads YFSETQ. The DNA of the CDR3 is TGCGCCAGCAGCCCCCGGGACAGGGGAGGTGACACTGAAGCTTTCTTT. It is translated as CASSPRDRGGDTEAFF.

This clone was detected once. Here the CDR3 reads CATSAPGQGTDTQYF. The CDR3 coding sequence is TGTGCCACCAGTGCCCCAGGGCAGGGCACAGATACGCAGTATTTT. The J gene is TRBJ2-3, the V gene TRBV24-1; D is perhaps TRBD1 (5 bases). V lost 5 bases and J lost 1, with 12 bases in between. Germline CDR1 and CDR2: KGHDR and SFDVKD. The CDR3 has 15 residues.

The chain recombines TRBV12-3 or TRBV12-4 with TRBJ2-2, with D possibly being TRBD1 (5 bases). The germline V and J ends were trimmed by 5 bases and 4 bases, with 8 bases remaining between them. This CDR3 contains 13 residues. The CDR3: CASSRQFTGELFF. CDR3 nucleotides: TGTGCCAGCAGTCGACAGTTCACCGGGGAGCTGTTTTTT.

The CDR3 loop reads CASSIKGDLSPLHF. In DNA form, the CDR3 reads TGTGCCAGTAGTATCAAAGGGGATCTTTCACCCCTCCACTTT. The J gene is TRBJ1-6, the V gene TRBV19, with D possibly matching TRBD1 (5 bases). The CDR3 spans 14 residues. V lost 3 bases and J 9 bases, leaving 12 bases between the germline ends. CDR1 is LNHDA, CDR2 SQIVND, per germline (reference sequence).

The chain employs TRBV7-9 and TRBJ1-1; tentative D call: TRBD1 (6 bases). The CDR3 contains 15 residues. From germline, CDR1 is SEHNR and CDR2 FQNEAQ (reference sequence). The V end lost 6 bases, the J end lost 2 bases, and 16 bases lay between the germline ends. Here the CDR3 reads CASSPGVTLNTEAFF. Here the CDR3 DNA reads TGTGCCAGCAGTCCAGGGGTAACTCTCAACACTGAAGCTTTCTTT.

Comments on this clone: It may be a read error: a sequence one base away is much more abundant. The chain employs TRBV7-2 and TRBJ2-7; a weak D match, TRBD1 (9 bases). The CDR3 is 15 amino acids. From germline, CDR1 is SGHTA and CDR2 FQGNSA. V shed 3 bases and J shed 1 base, with 13 bases lying between them. The CDR3 reads CASSFSGTGSYEQYF. Written as DNA, the CDR3 is TGTGCCAGCAGCTTTAGCGGGACAGGGTCCTACGAGCAGTACTTC.

This clone appeared a single time. The chain joins TRBV18 to TRBJ2-7, with unresolved D. Germline V gene data show CDR1 as KGHSH and CDR2 as LQKENI. V shed 4 bases and J shed 4 bases, with 17 bases lying between them. The CDR3 has 15 residues. CDR3 nucleotides: TGTGCCAGCTCACTCGCCCCTCGGAGACCGTACGAGCAGTACTTC. It encodes CASSLAPRRPYEQYF.

The chain recombines TRBV11-2 with TRBJ2-7, with 13 bases lining up with TRBD2. V lost 5 bases and J lost 5; bases outside the gene matches: 6. The CDR3 contains 15 residues. The germline gives CDR1 SGHAT, CDR2 FQNNGV. The CDR3 DNA reads TGTGCCAGCAGCAAACTAGCGGGAGGGCCTGACGAGCAGTACTTC. Amino acid sequence: CASSKLAGGPDEQYF.

The gene calls are TRBV12-5 and TRBJ1-1; 7 bases are shared with TRBD1. CDR1 and CDR2 from the germline V gene are LGHNT and FRNRAP. V shed 3 bases, J shed 10 bases, and the junction held 8 bases outside the gene matches. The CDR3 is 13 amino acids. Here the CDR3 reads CASGLEEGARAFF. The DNA for the CDR3 is TGTGCTAGTGGTTTAGAGGAGGGGGCGAGAGCTTTCTTT. Full variable domain (outside the CDR3, taken from reference TRBV12-5 and TRBJ1-1): DARVTQTPRHKVTEMGQEVTMRCQPILGHNTVFWYRQTMMQGLELLAYFRNRAPLDDSGMPKDRFSAEMPDATLATLKIQPSEPRDSAVYFCASGLEEGARAFFGQGTRLTVV.

The J gene is TRBJ1-2, the V gene TRBV2; D is unclear. Germline V gene lookup returns CDR1 SNHLY and CDR2 FYNNEI. This CDR3 is built from 15 residues. Trimming stripped 7 bases from V and 5 bases from J, with 20 bases between. The CDR3 spells CASILIRGLGYGYTF. CDR3 bases: TGTGCCAGCATTCTCATCCGAGGACTTGGGTATGGCTACACCTTC.

The rearrangement links TRBV30 to TRBJ1-5; no definite D call. V was clipped by 0 bases and J by 10 bases, with 7 bases between them. The CDR3 spans 11 residues. CDR1 and CDR2 from the germline V gene are GTSNPN and SVGIG (reference sequence). The CDR3 nucleotides are TGTGCCTGGAGTGTCGGCGGACCCCAGCATTTT. Encoded protein: CAWSVGGPQHF.

Comments on this clone: The junction departs from germline at one end; a sequencing error may be responsible. The V gene is TRBV11-3, the J gene TRBJ2-1; 8 bases are shared with TRBD2. Germline V gives CDR1 SGHNT, CDR2 YENEEA. The CDR3 sequence is 17 residues long. The CDR3 here is CASSLVPLAGSHNEQFF. The CDR3, as DNA: TGTGCCAGCAGCTTAGTTCCCCTAGCGGGCTCCCACAATGAGCAGTTCTTC.

The chain couples TRBV6-5 to TRBJ1-1; tentative D call: TRBD1 (6 bases). Germline V gives CDR1 MNHEY, CDR2 SVGAGI. CDR3 size: 15 residues. V was pared by 0 bases and J by 5 bases, with 13 bases between. The CDR3 DNA reads as TGTGCCAGCAGTTACTCATTGGCAGGGGTTACTGAAGCTTTCTTT. This encodes CASSYSLAGVTEAFF.

This chain links TRBV19 with TRBJ2-3, with 8 nucleotides matching TRBD2. Germline V CDR1 and CDR2: LNHDA, SQIVND (reference sequence). This CDR3 spans 15 amino acids. The J segment lost 2 bases and the V segment lost 7 bases, leaving 8 bases of the junction unmatched. As DNA, the CDR3 is TGTGCCAGTAAAGAAGCGGGAGTGCTCACAGATACGCAGTATTTT. Its translation is CASKEAGVLTDTQYF. The full variable domain, with the rest looked up from reference TRBV19 and TRBJ2-3, is DGGITQSPKYLFRKEGQNVTLSCEQNLNHDAMYWYRQDPGQGLRLIYYSQIVNDFQKGDIAEGYSVSREKKESFPLTVTSAQKNPTAFYLCASKEAGVLTDTQYFGPGTRLTVL.

This clone is a singleton in its sample. This chain connects TRBV30 to TRBJ1-5; D ambiguous. Germline values: CDR1 GTSNPN, CDR2 SVGIG (reference sequence). CDR3 length: 13 residues. Trimming stripped 3 bases from V and 3 bases from J, with 9 bases between. Here the CDR3 reads CAWSPDINQPQHF. DNA for the CDR3: TGTGCCTGGAGCCCTGACATCAATCAGCCCCAGCATTTT.

The rearrangement uses TRBV19 and TRBJ1-6, with TRBD1 identical over 7 bases. From germline, CDR1 is LNHDA and CDR2 SQIVND (reference sequence). J was trimmed by 0 bases and V by 6 bases; bases with no gene match: 8. The CDR3 extends over 17 amino acids. CDR3: CASREPGQTSYNSPLHF. The DNA for the CDR3 is TGTGCCAGTAGGGAACCGGGACAGACCTCCTATAATTCACCCCTCCACTTT. The full variable domain, with the rest looked up from reference TRBV19 and TRBJ1-6, is DGGITQSPKYLFRKEGQNVTLSCEQNLNHDAMYWYRQDPGQGLRLIYYSQIVNDFQKGDIAEGYSVSREKKESFPLTVTSAQKNPTAFYLCASREPGQTSYNSPLHFGNGTRLTVT.

CDR3 in amino acids: CAWNQGTRNQPQHF. The DNA for the CDR3 is TGTGCCTGGAACCAGGGAACCCGCAATCAGCCCCAGCATTTT. This chain links TRBV30 with TRBJ1-5, with D tentatively TRBD1 (5 bases). V was pared by 4 bases and J by 2 bases, with 12 bases between. Per germline, CDR1 GTSNPN and CDR2 SVGIG (reference sequence). The CDR3 runs to 14 residues.

The CDR3 DNA follows: TGCGCCAGCAGCCTGGGACAGGCAGATTCCTATGGCTACACCTTC. Residues: CASSLGQADSYGYTF. The V call is TRBV5-1, the J call TRBJ1-2; 8 bases agree with TRBD1. Trimming cost V 4 bases and J 4 bases; bases outside gene matches: 9. CDR3 length: 15 residues. Per the germline V gene, CDR1 is SGHRS and CDR2 is YFSETQ.

The rearrangement links TRBV23-1 to TRBJ1-5, with a possible D match to TRBD1 (5 bases). TRBV23-1 qualifies as an ORF whose function is uncertain. Trimming stripped 3 bases from V and 5 bases from J, with 17 bases between. The CDR3 is made up of 16 amino acids. The CDR3: CASSHVQGSTDQPQHF. The CDR3 nucleotides read TGCGCCAGCAGTCATGTCCAGGGTAGCACAGATCAGCCCCAGCATTTT.

The rearrangement joins TRBV11-2 to TRBJ1-2; D is unresolved. The CDR3 length is 14 residues. CDR1 is SGHAT, CDR2 FQNNGV, per germline. Trimming removed 5 bases from V and 7 bases from J, with 17 bases in between. This CDR3 is CASSPGRSLGGYTF. The CDR3 DNA sequence: TGTGCCAGCAGCCCCGGGAGGTCTTTGGGTGGCTACACCTTC.

The chain employs TRBV27 and TRBJ2-5; tentatively, D is TRBD2 (7 bases). Germline loops: CDR1 MNHEY, CDR2 SMNVEV (reference sequence). This CDR3 has 11 amino acids. The V end was cut by 8 bases, the J end by 12 bases, with 16 bases between. The CDR3 region is CASVRGGGEYF. DNA of the CDR3: TGTGCCAGCGTAAGGGGGGGCGGTGAGTACTTC.

This chain uses TRBV15 with TRBJ1-5; TRBD1 is a possible D gene (6 bases). CDR3 length equals 16 residues. Germline V CDR1 and CDR2: LNHNV, YYDKDF (reference sequence). V shed 1 base and J shed 2 bases, with 12 bases lying between them. CDR3 in DNA: TGTGCCACCAGCAGAGCGCAGGGGATCGGCAATCAGCCCCAGCATTTT. Translated, it gives CATSRAQGIGNQPQHF.

This rearrangement joins TRBV7-3 to TRBJ2-3; D is perhaps TRBD1 (5 bases). This CDR3 has 14 amino acids. V was pared by 5 bases and J by 2 bases, with 11 bases between. Germline lookup yields CDR1 SGHTA and CDR2 FQGTGA. CDR3 DNA sequence: TGTGCCAGCAGCACCACAGGCGCCACAGATACGCAGTATTTT. Protein sequence: CASSTTGATDTQYF.